Shown below are 14 T cell receptor beta chains from a single sample sequenced in a study of STAT5B mutations in CD4+ large granular lymphocyte leukemia. The assay was immunoSEQ multiplex PCR, and TCRdb's table has in-frame clones only and misses some. The table records 37,000 or so clones, 80% to 90% of them present only once. Sequencing was carried out using CD4+ T cells from blood buffy coats. The receptors were gathered from a human donor in good health.

The rearrangement joins TRBV19 to TRBJ2-1; 7 bases line up with TRBD1. CDR1 is LNHDA and CDR2 is SQIVND in the germline V gene (reference sequence). This CDR3 has 15 amino acids. Unmatched junction bases numbered 10, after V lost 1 base and J lost 10 bases. This chain's CDR3 is CASSIAAGEGGEQFF. The CDR3, as DNA: TGTGCCAGTAGTATAGCTGCAGGGGAAGGGGGCGAGCAGTTCTTC.

The genes are TRBV28 and TRBJ1-5; perhaps TRBD1 as D (5 bases). The germline V gene has CDR1 MDHEN and CDR2 SYDVKM. This CDR3 comprises 15 residues. Trimming removed 5 bases at V and 4 bases at J, with 15 bases between. Here the CDR3 reads CASSPSGTENQPQHF. Here the CDR3 DNA reads TGTGCCAGCAGTCCCTCCGGGACCGAGAATCAGCCCCAGCATTTT.

The rearrangement joins TRBV5-4 to TRBJ1-5, with D unclear. Germline V gene data show CDR1 as SGHNT and CDR2 as YYREEE (reference sequence). The CDR3 length is 13 residues. V was cut by 2 bases and J by 6 bases, with 9 bases left in between. CDR3 sequence (DNA): TGTGCCAGCAGCTTAGAGACAAGTCAGCCCCAGCATTTT. Its translation: CASSLETSQPQHF.

The chain has TRBV6-6 and TRBJ2-2; D possibly matches TRBD1 or TRBD2 (5 bases each). The V gene's germline CDR1 is MNHNY and CDR2 SVGAGI (reference sequence). V was shortened by 4 bases and J by 3 bases, with 9 bases between the two germline ends. This CDR3 region has 14 residues. This chain's CDR3 is CASSSGPHTGELFF. The CDR3 DNA is TGTGCCAGCAGTTCGGGGCCTCACACCGGGGAGCTGTTTTTT.

The CDR3 loop reads CASSLLGGLAGGGDEQFF. The CDR3 nucleotides are TGTGCCAGCAGCTTATTGGGGGGACTAGCTGGAGGCGGCGATGAGCAGTTCTTC. The V gene is TRBV7-2, the J gene TRBJ2-1, with 9 positions matching TRBD2. The V gene's germline CDR1 is SGHTA and CDR2 FQGNSA. This CDR3 has 18 residues. V lost 2 bases and J lost 8; bases outside the gene matches: 16.

The chain uses TRBV28 and TRBJ1-5; D remains unclear. The CDR3 consists of 15 residues. Germline lookup yields CDR1 MDHEN and CDR2 SYDVKM. V was trimmed by 3 bases and J by 0 bases, leaving 9 bases between them. The CDR3 sequence: CASSFQTPSNQPQHF. In DNA form, the CDR3 reads TGTGCCAGCAGTTTCCAAACCCCTAGCAATCAGCCCCAGCATTTT.

The sample holds a few counts of this clone. Other DNA sequences in the sample encode the same CDR3. CDR3 coding DNA: TGTGCCATCAGTGTGGACTATGGCTACACCTTC. Translated: CAISVDYGYTF. The gene calls are TRBV10-3 and TRBJ1-2; no clear D gene. The CDR3 has 11 amino acids. Looked up from germline, CDR1 is ENHRY and CDR2 is SYGVKD. With 4 bases removed from V and 3 bases from J, the gap between germline ends came to 3 bases.

The J gene is TRBJ2-2, the V gene TRBV7-8, with a tentative D call TRBD2 (5 bases). Trimming removed 2 bases from V and 2 bases from J, with 21 bases in between. The CDR3 loop spans 19 amino acids. CDR1 and CDR2 from the germline V gene are SGHVS and FQNEAQ. In DNA, the CDR3 is TGTGCCAGCAGCTTAACCGGGGTAGTAGACCCTATTAACACCGGGGAGCTGTTTTTT. Amino acids: CASSLTGVVDPINTGELFF.

This clone has a single count. The V and J genes are TRBV7-2 and TRBJ1-5, with D possibly matching TRBD1 (6 bases). V was shortened by 4 bases and J by 11 bases, with 15 bases between the two germline ends. Germline values: CDR1 SGHTA, CDR2 FQGNSA. The CDR3 is 13 amino acids. CDR3 nucleotide sequence: TGTGCCAGCAGCTCCCAGGGGCCCTGGTCCCAGCATTTT. Translating gives CASSSQGPWSQHF.

The CDR3 sequence: CASSEAAGDQPQHF. For the CDR3, the DNA is TGTGCCAGCAGCGAAGCGGCGGGGGATCAGCCCCAGCATTTT. This sequence joins TRBV7-9 and TRBJ1-5; D is possibly TRBD1 (5 bases). Looked up from germline, CDR1 is SEHNR and CDR2 is FQNEAQ (reference sequence). The V end was cut by 5 bases, the J end by 5 bases, with 13 bases between. The CDR3 is 14 amino acids.

This chain joins TRBV19 and TRBJ2-1; 7 nucleotides agree with TRBD2. The CDR3 is made up of 17 amino acids. From germline, CDR1 is LNHDA and CDR2 SQIVND (reference sequence). The ends lost 4 bases at V and 7 bases at J; junction bases unmatched: 16. CDR3 region: CASSSAPVGGGRNEQFF. CDR3 DNA: TGTGCCAGTAGTAGCGCTCCCGTTGGGGGGGGGAGGAATGAGCAGTTCTTC.

The chain employs TRBV7-2 and TRBJ2-4; D is undetermined. V dropped 6 bases and J dropped 6 bases, with 15 bases sitting between them. This CDR3 is built from 14 residues. Per germline, CDR1 SGHTA and CDR2 FQGNSA. CDR3 DNA sequence: TGTGCCAGCAGTTCTAGTGGATCGGGAAACATTCAGTACTTC. Residues: CASSSSGSGNIQYF.

This clone was detected only a few times. The chain uses TRBV7-9 and TRBJ1-1, with D possibly TRBD1 on 6 matching bases. The ends were cut back, 2 bases at V and 3 bases at J, with 10 bases in the middle. CDR3 length: 14 residues. CDR1 is SEHNR and CDR2 is FQNEAQ in the germline V gene (reference sequence). The CDR3 here is CASSLRAGDTEAFF. CDR3 coding DNA: TGTGCCAGCAGCTTACGGGCAGGGGACACTGAAGCTTTCTTT.

Here the CDR3 reads CARKGGGDTGELFF. The CDR3 region has the DNA TGTGCCAGAAAGGGCGGGGGGGACACCGGGGAGCTGTTTTTT. The V call is TRBV5-3, the J call TRBJ2-2; TRBD2 matches 9 bases. TRBV5-3 has ORF status, its function being uncertain. The length of the CDR3 is 14 residues. Trimming at V came to 6 bases and at J to 3 bases, leaving 3 bases not matched to a gene.